A single sample is the source of the 24 T cell receptor beta chains below, sequenced in a study of human T cells and chemical hapten exposure. Time point indicated: patch test 3, about 24 weeks after DPC sensitization. Treatment: therapeutic diphenylcyclopropenone sensitization with weekly scalp DPC. TCRdb reprocessed the RACE reads with MiXCR, giving one entry per CDR3 protein. The table records 25,000 to 35,000 distinct CDR3 sequences, 5% to 6.5% of them present only once. Source: whole blood, taken in connection with sensitization to the hapten diphenylcyclopropenone (DPC). The receptors come from a man aged 25 to 45 with alopecia areata. Some clones in this sample may be carry-over from other donors' samples.

This clonotype was found many times. This chain uses TRBV6-5 with TRBJ1-2, with D perhaps TRBD1 (6 bases). Trimming stripped 6 bases from V and 3 bases from J, with 14 bases between. CDR1 and CDR2 from the germline V gene are MNHEY and SVGAGI. The CDR3 runs to 14 residues. CDR3 protein: CASRGQGPHYGYTF. The CDR3 coding sequence is TGTGCCAGCAGGGGGCAGGGGCCCCACTATGGCTACACCTTC.

This clonotype was seen repeatedly, ten times or more. This sequence joins TRBV3-1 and TRBJ2-5, with D possibly matching TRBD1 (6 bases). The CDR3 totals 14 residues. Germline-derived CDR1 and CDR2 are LGHDT and YNNKEL (reference sequence). Trimming left V 6 bases short and J 1 base short, with 12 bases between. The DNA of the CDR3 is TGTGCCAGCAGGCTGGGGGCACTCCAAGAGACCCAGTACTTC. Its protein product is CASRLGALQETQYF.

There are many counts of this clonotype. This chain joins TRBV6-6 and TRBJ2-7, with 8 bases fitting TRBD1. Losses at the gene ends were 6 bases for V and 5 bases for J; bases not matched to a gene: 6. The CDR3 covers 13 residues. The germline gives CDR1 MNHNY, CDR2 SVGAGI (reference sequence). This chain's CDR3 is CASRDRGGNEQYF. Here the CDR3 DNA reads TGTGCCAGCAGAGACAGGGGTGGCAACGAGCAGTACTTC.

This clonotype appeared many times. The chain carries TRBV3-1 and TRBJ2-3, with D possibly being TRBD2 (5 bases). The germline gives CDR1 LGHDT, CDR2 YNNKEL (reference sequence). There are 16 residues in the CDR3. V dropped 4 bases and J dropped 2 bases, with 16 bases sitting between them. CDR3 region: CASSLVGERFTDTQYF. The CDR3 nucleotides are TGTGCCAGCAGCCTGGTTGGGGAGCGGTTCACAGATACGCAGTATTTT.

Many counts were recorded for this clonotype. This chain uses TRBV27 with TRBJ2-5, with a possible D match to TRBD2 (6 bases). Germline V gene lookup returns CDR1 MNHEY and CDR2 SMNVEV (reference sequence). V lost 6 bases to trimming and J lost 6 bases, with 14 bases between them. The CDR3 runs to 13 residues. The CDR3 DNA follows: TGTGCCAGCAGCCCCCGGGGGACGAAGACCCAGTACTTC. Translating gives CASSPRGTKTQYF.

This clonotype occurred many times. CDR3 DNA: TGTGCCAGCAGCGCCCCTCCACCTAGCGGGAGAGCCGCAGATACGCAGTATTTT. Its protein is CASSAPPPSGRAADTQYF. This rearrangement joins TRBV9 to TRBJ2-3, with TRBD2 matching 10 bases. There are 18 residues in the CDR3. The germline gives CDR1 SGDLS, CDR2 YYNGEE. The ends lost 3 bases at V and 4 bases at J; junction bases unmatched: 14.

This clonotype was seen at least ten times. The V and J genes are TRBV18 and TRBJ2-5; the match to TRBD2 covers 8 bases. This CDR3 has 14 amino acids. Germline V gene sequence: CDR1 KGHSH, CDR2 LQKENI. J was trimmed by 4 bases and V by 4 bases; bases with no gene match: 5. The CDR3 sequence is CASSQGLEGETQYF. The CDR3 bases are TGTGCCAGCTCACAGGGACTAGAGGGAGAGACCCAGTACTTC.

This clonotype was seen repeatedly, ten times or more. The chain recombines TRBV27 with TRBJ1-1, with TRBD1 identical over 8 bases. This CDR3 contains 14 residues. Trimming removed 6 bases from V and 4 bases from J; junction bases left unmatched: 7. Germline CDR1 and CDR2: MNHEY and SMNVEV (reference sequence). The CDR3 sequence: CASSPDRGGTEAFF. CDR3 DNA: TGTGCCAGCAGCCCTGACAGGGGCGGCACTGAAGCTTTCTTT.

At least ten counts were recorded for this clonotype. This chain uses TRBV7-9 with TRBJ1-2; D uncertain. This CDR3 spans 13 amino acids. Trimming took 5 bases from V and 1 from J, leaving 8 bases between them. CDR1 is SEHNR and CDR2 is FQNEAQ in the germline V gene (reference sequence). The CDR3 loop is CASSTENNYGYTF. The CDR3 DNA reads as TGTGCCAGCAGCACAGAGAATAACTATGGCTACACCTTC.

This clonotype showed up many times. The chain employs TRBV29-1 and TRBJ1-6; TRBD1 aligns across 9 bases. Germline V gene lookup returns CDR1 SQVTM and CDR2 ANQGSEA. The length of the CDR3 is 13 residues. Trimming cost V 4 bases and J 10 bases; bases outside gene matches: 5. Here the CDR3 DNA reads TGCAGCGTTGCCCCGGACAGGGGATCACCCCTCCACTTT. Its translation: CSVAPDRGSPLHF.

This clonotype has ten or more counts. The V and J genes are TRBV27 and TRBJ1-2; 9 nucleotides agree with TRBD1. CDR1 is MNHEY and CDR2 is SMNVEV in the germline V gene (reference sequence). Unmatched junction bases numbered 13, after V lost 4 bases and J lost 7 bases. The CDR3 is 16 residues long. The CDR3 protein is CASSSDTGTGLAGYTF. The CDR3 DNA reads TGTGCCAGCAGTTCAGATACCGGGACAGGGCTCGCTGGCTACACCTTC.

By share, this clonotype ranks as medium-sized (0.01 to 0.1%). The chain carries TRBV20-1 and TRBJ2-1; the match to TRBD2 covers 14 bases. Losses at the gene ends were 3 bases for V and 7 bases for J; bases not matched to a gene: 8. Germline loops: CDR1 DFQATT, CDR2 SNEGSKA (reference sequence). The CDR3 spans 16 residues. The CDR3 nucleotides are TGCAGTGCTAGTGACGAACGGACTAGCGGGAGGAATGAGCAGTTCTTC. It yields the protein CSASDERTSGRNEQFF.

The table lists this clonotype with many counts. The chain joins TRBV6-2 or TRBV6-3 to TRBJ2-1; D is unclear. Germline CDR1 and CDR2: MNHEY and SVGEGT. The V end was cut by 0 bases, the J end by 8 bases, with 8 bases between. The CDR3 runs to 13 residues. The CDR3 DNA sequence: TGTGCCAGCAGTTACTCGGCATTTCATGAGCAGTTCTTC. It translates to CASSYSAFHEQFF.

This clonotype has ten or more counts. CDR3 region: CASSRTPSSYEQYF. CDR3 in DNA: TGTGCCAGCAGCCGGACACCGAGCTCCTACGAGCAGTACTTC. The genes are TRBV28 and TRBJ2-7, with TRBD1 as a possible D gene (5 bases). The germline V gene has CDR1 MDHEN and CDR2 SYDVKM. This CDR3 is 14 amino acids long. V was pared by 6 bases and J by 0 bases, with 12 bases between.

There are many counts of this clonotype. V gene TRBV11-2 combines with J gene TRBJ1-6, with a possible D match to TRBD1 (6 bases). Trimming left V 0 bases short and J 14 bases short, with 17 bases between. The CDR3 loop spans 15 amino acids. Germline V gene sequence: CDR1 SGHAT, CDR2 FQNNGV. This chain's CDR3 is CASSLDRASGATLHF. The CDR3 nucleotides are TGTGCCAGCAGCTTAGATCGGGCCTCAGGGGCCACCCTCCACTTT.

This clonotype was counted at least ten times. The V gene is TRBV29-1, the J gene TRBJ2-3; TRBD2 is a possible D gene (6 bases). Deletions cut 4 bases from V and 0 bases from J, with 14 bases between. CDR1 is SQVTM and CDR2 is ANQGSEA in the germline V gene. This CDR3 is 15 amino acids long. The CDR3 spells CSVGRGDSSTDTQYF. The CDR3 region has the DNA TGCAGCGTTGGGCGGGGCGACTCTAGCACAGATACGCAGTATTTT.

This clonotype was seen at least ten times. The chain carries TRBV6-6 and TRBJ1-1; a weak D match, TRBD1 (5 bases). The length of the CDR3 is 15 residues. CDR1 and CDR2 from the germline V gene are MNHNY and SVGAGI (reference sequence). The V end lost 0 bases, the J end lost 4 bases, and 12 bases lay between the germline ends. CDR3: CASSYSPLGVTEAFF. The CDR3 DNA is TGTGCCAGCAGTTACTCCCCTTTAGGGGTCACTGAAGCTTTCTTT.

This clonotype was counted at least ten times. This chain joins TRBV5-5 and TRBJ2-5, with D perhaps TRBD2 (6 bases). This CDR3 is built from 15 residues. Germline-derived CDR1 and CDR2 are SGHKS and YYEKEE (reference sequence). The V end was cut by 3 bases, the J end by 4 bases, with 16 bases between. The CDR3 protein is CASSSPGVELETQYF. The CDR3 DNA reads as TGTGCCAGCAGCTCACCGGGGGTGGAGTTAGAGACCCAGTACTTC. The full variable domain, its missing parts supplied by reference TRBV5-5 and TRBJ2-5, is DAGVTQSPTHLIKTRGQQVTLRCSPISGHKSVSWYQQVLGQGPQFIFQYYEKEERGRGNFPDRFSARQFPNYSSELNVNALLLGDSALYLCASSSPGVELETQYFGPGTRLLVL.

This clonotype has at least ten counts. The gene calls are TRBV6-6 and TRBJ2-3, with TRBD2 matching over 8 bases. V lost 6 bases and J lost 2; bases outside the gene matches: 7. CDR1 and CDR2 (germline): MNHNY, SVGAGI (reference sequence). CDR3 length: 15 amino acids. CDR3: CASSPSGGTTDTQYF. The CDR3 DNA reads TGTGCCAGCAGCCCCAGCGGGGGAACCACAGATACGCAGTATTTT.

There are many counts of this clonotype. The chain is built from TRBV29-1 and TRBJ1-5, with D perhaps matching TRBD1 (6 bases). The CDR3 runs 13 residues. Trimming took 5 bases from V and 4 from J, leaving 12 bases between them. Looked up from germline, CDR1 is SQVTM and CDR2 is ANQGSEA. DNA of the CDR3: TGCAGCGTTAAAAGGGGGGAAAATCAGCCCCAGCATTTT. Amino acids: CSVKRGENQPQHF.

This clonotype was observed at least ten times. The chain recombines TRBV20-1 with TRBJ1-4; the D gene is possibly TRBD1 (5 bases). The length of the CDR3 is 14 residues. V was trimmed by 5 bases and J by 4 bases, leaving 14 bases between them. The germline CDR1 and CDR2 sequences are DFQATT and SNEGSKA (reference sequence). The CDR3 DNA is TGCAGTGCTCTCTCCGGGACCCTTAATGAAAAACTGTTTTTT. It yields the protein CSALSGTLNEKLFF.

This clonotype appeared many times. The chain is built from TRBV12-3 or TRBV12-4 and TRBJ2-3; TRBD1 might be the D (5 bases). V was cut by 2 bases and J by 1 base, with 7 bases left in between. The CDR3 has 14 amino acids. CDR3 sequence (DNA): TGTGCCAGCAGTTTAAGGGGCGGCACAGATACGCAGTATTTT. It yields the protein CASSLRGGTDTQYF.

This clonotype has a count of ten or more. The chain links TRBV10-3 to TRBJ2-2, with D maybe TRBD1 (6 bases). With 10 bases removed from V and 6 bases from J, the gap between germline ends came to 15 bases. The germline V gene encodes CDR1 ENHRY and CDR2 SYGVKD. This CDR3 has 13 residues. The CDR3 spells CATRGQLAGELFF. The CDR3 region has the DNA TGTGCCACGAGAGGACAGCTGGCCGGGGAGCTGTTTTTT.

The chain couples TRBV15 to TRBJ2-2; TRBD2 agrees at 10 bases. There are 17 residues in the CDR3. The germline V gene has CDR1 LNHNV and CDR2 YYDKDF (reference sequence). V dropped 1 base and J dropped 4; count of bases not matched to a gene: 6. Here the CDR3 reads CATSRAGAGGGTGELFF. DNA for the CDR3: TGTGCCACCAGCAGAGCCGGAGCGGGAGGGGGCACCGGGGAGCTGTTTTTT.